The 5 T cell receptor beta chains presented below share a single source sample, sequenced in a study of beta chain features in type 1 diabetes. The antigens for these receptors are not known. As every portion of the isolated RNA was reverse transcribed, the sequencing read expressed TCRB transcripts. The table came from immunoSEQ multiplex PCR; TCRdb's copy has only in-frame clones and leaves some out. The data show hundreds of thousands of clones, roughly an eighth seen once. General study findings and limits: Type 1 diabetes patients had moderately but significantly shorter TCRB CDR3s in all four CD4+ subsets.

The sequencing sample was made of naive CD4+ T cells from blood. These receptors were taken from a woman under 30 with type 1 diabetes.

This clone was counted only a few times. CDR3 sequence (DNA): TGCGCCAGCAGCCGTGGGACAGGGGAGACCGAGTCCCTCCACTTT. Translation: CASSRGTGETESLHF. The chain employs TRBV5-1 and TRBJ1-6; TRBD1 agrees at 10 bases. Trimming removed 4 bases from V and 14 bases from J; junction bases left unmatched: 12. The CDR3 runs 15 residues. The V gene's germline CDR1 is SGHRS and CDR2 YFSETQ.

This clone was counted only a few times. The rearrangement uses TRBV18 and TRBJ1-2; 7 bases fit TRBD1. The CDR3 is 16 amino acids. V shed 3 bases and J 5 bases; nucleotides not matched to a gene: 12. Germline assignment: CDR1 KGHSH and CDR2 LQKENI. CDR3 in DNA: TGTGCCAGCTCACCGGTGGGCGGACAGGACTCTTATGGCTACACCTTC. Its protein product is CASSPVGGQDSYGYTF.

This chain links TRBV28 with TRBJ1-2; maybe TRBD1 (5 bases). V lost 7 bases and J lost 3, with 12 bases in between. The CDR3 is 13 amino acids. Germline V gene data show CDR1 as MDHEN and CDR2 as SYDVKM. The CDR3: CASISDNDYGYTF. CDR3 DNA sequence: TGTGCCAGCATCTCGGACAACGACTATGGCTACACCTTC.

This chain links TRBV7-2 with TRBJ2-7; TRBD1 agrees at 10 bases. The CDR3 consists of 14 residues. Germline-derived CDR1 and CDR2 are SGHTA and FQGNSA. The V gene end was trimmed by 5 bases and the J gene end by 2 bases; junction bases not matched to a gene: 3. This chain's CDR3 is CASSRGQGAYEQYF. CDR3 sequence (DNA): TGTGCCAGCAGCCGTGGACAGGGGGCCTACGAGCAGTACTTC.

In its sample, this clone was seen a few times. The CDR3 sequence: CASSLLDRRFYEQYF. The CDR3 DNA reads as TGTGCCAGCAGCTTACTGGACAGACGGTTCTACGAGCAGTACTTC. This chain uses TRBV5-6 with TRBJ2-7; D may be TRBD1 (6 bases). Germline V gives CDR1 SGHDT, CDR2 YYEEEE. V shed 2 bases and J shed 3 bases, with 15 bases lying between them. The CDR3 covers 15 residues.